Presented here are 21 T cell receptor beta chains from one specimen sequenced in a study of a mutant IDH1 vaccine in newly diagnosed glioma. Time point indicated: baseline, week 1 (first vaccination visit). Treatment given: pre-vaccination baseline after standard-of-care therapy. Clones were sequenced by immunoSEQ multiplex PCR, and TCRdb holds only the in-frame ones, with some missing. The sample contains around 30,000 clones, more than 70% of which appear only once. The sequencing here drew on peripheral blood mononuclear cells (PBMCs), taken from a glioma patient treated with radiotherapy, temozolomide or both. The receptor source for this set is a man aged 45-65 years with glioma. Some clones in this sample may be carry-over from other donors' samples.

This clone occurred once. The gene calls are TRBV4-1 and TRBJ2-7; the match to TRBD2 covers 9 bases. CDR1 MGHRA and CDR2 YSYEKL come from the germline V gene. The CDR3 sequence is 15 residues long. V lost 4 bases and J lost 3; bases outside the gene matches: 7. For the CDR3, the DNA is TGCGCCAGCAGCCCTGAGACTAGCGGACACTACGAGCAGTACTTC. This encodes CASSPETSGHYEQYF.

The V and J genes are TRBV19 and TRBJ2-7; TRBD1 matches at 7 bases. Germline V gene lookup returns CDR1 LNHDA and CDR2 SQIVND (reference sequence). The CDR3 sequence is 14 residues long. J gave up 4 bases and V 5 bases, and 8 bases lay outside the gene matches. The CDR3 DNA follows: TGTGCCAGTAGTTGGGACAGTTTGAGTTACGAGCAGTACTTC. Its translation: CASSWDSLSYEQYF.

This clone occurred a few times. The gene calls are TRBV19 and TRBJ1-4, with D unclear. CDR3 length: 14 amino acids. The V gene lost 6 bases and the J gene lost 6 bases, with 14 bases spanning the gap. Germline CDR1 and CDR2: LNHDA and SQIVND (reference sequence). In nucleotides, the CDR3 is TGTGCCAGTAGCTTCACTAACACCTATGAAAAACTGTTTTTT. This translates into CASSFTNTYEKLFF.

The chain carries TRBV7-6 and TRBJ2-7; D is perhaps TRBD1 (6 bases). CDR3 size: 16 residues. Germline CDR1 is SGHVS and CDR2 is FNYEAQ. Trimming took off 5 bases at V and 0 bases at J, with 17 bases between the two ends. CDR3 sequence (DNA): TGTGCCAGCAGCCTTCGACAGGAGGAAAGCTCCTACGAGCAGTACTTC. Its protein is CASSLRQEESSYEQYF.

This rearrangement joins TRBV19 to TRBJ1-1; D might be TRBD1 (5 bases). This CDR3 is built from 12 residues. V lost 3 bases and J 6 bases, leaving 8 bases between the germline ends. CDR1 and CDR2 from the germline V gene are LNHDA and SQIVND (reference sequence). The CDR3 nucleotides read TGTGCCAGTAGTATTGGGGGGGCTGAAGCTTTCTTT. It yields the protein CASSIGGAEAFF.

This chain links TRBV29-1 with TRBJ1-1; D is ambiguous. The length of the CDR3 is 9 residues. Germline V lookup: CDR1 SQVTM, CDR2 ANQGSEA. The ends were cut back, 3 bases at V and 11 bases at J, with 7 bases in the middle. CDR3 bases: TGCAGCGTTGAGGATAGGGCTTTCTTT. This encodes CSVEDRAFF.

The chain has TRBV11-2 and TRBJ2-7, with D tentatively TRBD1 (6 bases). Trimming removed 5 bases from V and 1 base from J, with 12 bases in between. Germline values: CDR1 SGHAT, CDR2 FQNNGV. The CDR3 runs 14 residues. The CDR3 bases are TGTGCCAGCAGCCCTCGGACAGCTTCCTACGAGCAGTACTTC. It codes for CASSPRTASYEQYF.

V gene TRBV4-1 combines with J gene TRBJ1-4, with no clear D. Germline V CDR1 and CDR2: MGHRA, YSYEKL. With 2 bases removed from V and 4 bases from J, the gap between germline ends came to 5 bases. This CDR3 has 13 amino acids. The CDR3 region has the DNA TGCGCCAGCAGCCAATGGGGTAATGAAAAACTGTTTTTT. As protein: CASSQWGNEKLFF.

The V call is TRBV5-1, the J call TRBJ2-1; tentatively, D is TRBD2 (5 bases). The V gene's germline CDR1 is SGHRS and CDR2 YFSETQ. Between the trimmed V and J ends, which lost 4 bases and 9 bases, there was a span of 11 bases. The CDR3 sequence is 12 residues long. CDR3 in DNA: TGCGCCAGCAGCCCTGCAGAGGGTGAGCAGTTCTTC. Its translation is CASSPAEGEQFF.

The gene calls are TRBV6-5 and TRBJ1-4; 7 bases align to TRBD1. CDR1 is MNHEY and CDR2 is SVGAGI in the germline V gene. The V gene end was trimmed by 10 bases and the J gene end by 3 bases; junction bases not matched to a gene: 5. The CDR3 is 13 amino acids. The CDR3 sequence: CATRGTPNEKLFF. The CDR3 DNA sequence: TGTGCCACCAGGGGGACACCTAATGAAAAACTGTTTTTT.

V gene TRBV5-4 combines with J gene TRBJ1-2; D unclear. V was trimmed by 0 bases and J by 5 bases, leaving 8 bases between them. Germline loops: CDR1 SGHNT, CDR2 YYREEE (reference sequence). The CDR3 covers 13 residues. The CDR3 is CASSLVSEYGYTF. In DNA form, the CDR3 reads TGTGCCAGCAGCTTGGTTTCTGAATATGGCTACACCTTC. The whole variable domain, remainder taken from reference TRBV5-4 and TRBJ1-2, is ETGVTQSPTHLIKTRGQQVTLRCSSQSGHNTVSWYQQALGQGPQFIFQYYREEENGRGNFPPRFSGLQFPNYSSELNVNALELDDSALYLCASSLVSEYGYTFGSGTRLTVV.

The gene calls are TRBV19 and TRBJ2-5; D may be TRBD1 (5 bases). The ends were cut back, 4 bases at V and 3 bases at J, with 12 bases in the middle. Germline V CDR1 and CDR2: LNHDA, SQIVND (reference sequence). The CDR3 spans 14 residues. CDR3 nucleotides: TGTGCCAGTAGTAGTACGAAAGGGGAAGAGACCCAGTACTTC. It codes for CASSSTKGEETQYF.

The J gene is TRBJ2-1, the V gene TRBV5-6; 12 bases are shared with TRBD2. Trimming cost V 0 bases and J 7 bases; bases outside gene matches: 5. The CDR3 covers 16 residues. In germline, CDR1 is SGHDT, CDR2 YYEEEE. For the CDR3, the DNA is TGTGCCAGCAGCTTGGGACTAGCGGGAGTTATGAATGAGCAGTTCTTC. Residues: CASSLGLAGVMNEQFF.

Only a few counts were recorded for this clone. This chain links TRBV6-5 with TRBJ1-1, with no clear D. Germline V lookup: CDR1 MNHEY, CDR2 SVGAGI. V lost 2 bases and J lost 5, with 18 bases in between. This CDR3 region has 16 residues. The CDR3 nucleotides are TGTGCCAGCAGTTACATAGGCATCAGGCGAGAGACTGAAGCTTTCTTT. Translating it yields CASSYIGIRRETEAFF.

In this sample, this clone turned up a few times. The CDR3 DNA reads as TGTGCCAGCGCGGAGGGGACAGATGGTAATTCACCCCTCCACTTT. It specifies CASAEGTDGNSPLHF. This sequence joins TRBV6-6 and TRBJ1-6; TRBD1 agrees at 7 bases. With V trimmed by 8 bases and J by 6 bases, 10 bases remained unmatched. The CDR3 consists of 15 residues. Per the germline V gene, CDR1 is MNHNY and CDR2 is SVGAGI (reference sequence).

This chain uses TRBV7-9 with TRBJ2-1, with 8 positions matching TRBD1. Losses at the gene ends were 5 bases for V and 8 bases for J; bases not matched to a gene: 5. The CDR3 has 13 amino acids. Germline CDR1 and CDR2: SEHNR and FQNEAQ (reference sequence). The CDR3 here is CASSPRGPDEQFF. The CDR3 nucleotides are TGTGCCAGCAGCCCCAGGGGGCCGGATGAGCAGTTCTTC.

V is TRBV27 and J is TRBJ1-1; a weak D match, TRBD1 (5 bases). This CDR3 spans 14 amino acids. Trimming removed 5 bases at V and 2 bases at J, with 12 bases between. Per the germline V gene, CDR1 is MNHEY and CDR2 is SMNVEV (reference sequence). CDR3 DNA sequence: TGTGCCAGCAGTCTATGGGGCCCCAACACTGAAGCTTTCTTT. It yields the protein CASSLWGPNTEAFF.

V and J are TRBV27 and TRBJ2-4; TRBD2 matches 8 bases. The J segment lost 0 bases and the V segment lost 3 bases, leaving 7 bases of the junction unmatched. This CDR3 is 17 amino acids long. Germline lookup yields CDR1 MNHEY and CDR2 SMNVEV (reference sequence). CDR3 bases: TGTGCCAGCAGTTTCGGGACTAGTGGCCTAGCCAAAAACATTCAGTACTTC. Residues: CASSFGTSGLAKNIQYF.

CDR3: CASSETGYEQYF. In DNA form, the CDR3 reads TGTGCCAGCAGTGAGACAGGCTACGAGCAGTACTTC. The genes are TRBV6-6 and TRBJ2-7, with D tentatively TRBD1 (6 bases). V was cut by 5 bases and J by 3 bases, with 8 bases left in between. In germline, CDR1 is MNHNY, CDR2 SVGAGI (reference sequence). The length of the CDR3 is 12 residues.

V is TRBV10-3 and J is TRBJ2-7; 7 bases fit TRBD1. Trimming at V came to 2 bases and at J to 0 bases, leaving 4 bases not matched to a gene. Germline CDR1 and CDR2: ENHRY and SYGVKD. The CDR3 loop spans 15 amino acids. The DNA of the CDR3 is TGTGCCATCAGTGAGCCGGGACAGAGCTCCTACGAGCAGTACTTC. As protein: CAISEPGQSSYEQYF.

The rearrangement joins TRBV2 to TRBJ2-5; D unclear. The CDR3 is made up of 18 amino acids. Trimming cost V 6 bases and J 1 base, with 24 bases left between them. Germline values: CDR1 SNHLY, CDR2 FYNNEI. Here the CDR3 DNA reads TGTGCCAGCAGCCGGAAAGGTTTCGACTCTACAACCCAAGAGACCCAGTACTTC. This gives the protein CASSRKGFDSTTQETQYF.